The 23 T cell receptor beta chains presented below share a single source sample, sequenced in a study of T cells in tumors after PD-1 blockade. Profiled with immunoSEQ multiplex PCR; TCRdb holds only in-frame clones, not every one. This table holds approximately 1,500 clones, 55% to 80% found once. This material consisted of tumor tissue, taken before anti-PD-1 treatment. Receptor source: a human donor with cutaneous squamous cell carcinoma.

The chain joins TRBV7-9 to TRBJ1-6; a possible D gene is TRBD1 (5 bases). Trimming left V 1 base short and J 0 bases short, with 10 bases between. The CDR3 totals 17 residues. Germline CDR1 is SEHNR and CDR2 is FQNEAQ (reference sequence). The CDR3 nucleotides are TGTGCCAGCAGCTTAGGGTCAGGGAGCTCCTATAATTCACCCCTCCACTTT. Its protein is CASSLGSGSSYNSPLHF.

The chain has TRBV5-1 and TRBJ1-1; the match to TRBD1 covers 9 bases. The germline V gene encodes CDR1 SGHRS and CDR2 YFSETQ. V gave up 1 base and J gave up 1 base; unmatched junction bases: 5. The CDR3 covers 16 residues. The CDR3 nucleotides are TGCGCCAGCAGCTTGTCTTGGACAGGGGCGAACACTGAAGCTTTCTTT. Protein product: CASSLSWTGANTEAFF.

This chain joins TRBV3-1 (or the pseudogene TRBV3-2) and TRBJ1-1, with 8 bases that match TRBD1. Germline V gene lookup returns CDR1 LGHDT and CDR2 YNNKEL (reference sequence). J gave up 4 bases and V 1 base, and 5 bases lay outside the gene matches. This CDR3 has 15 residues. Here the CDR3 DNA reads TGTGCCAGCAGCCAAGCGGACAGGGTGAGCACTGAAGCTTTCTTT. This codes for CASSQADRVSTEAFF.

The chain combines TRBV7-9 with TRBJ1-2, with D perhaps TRBD1 (6 bases). CDR3 size: 16 residues. The germline gives CDR1 SEHNR, CDR2 FQNEAQ (reference sequence). V was pared by 5 bases and J by 1 base, with 17 bases between. CDR3 DNA: TGTGCCAGCAGCCGCGGATCGACAGGCCGTAACTATGGCTACACCTTC. Translation: CASSRGSTGRNYGYTF.

This clone has just a few counts. CDR3 nucleotide sequence: TGCGCCAGCAGCCAAGATTTGACTAGCGATGACAATGAGCAGTTCTTC. Protein product: CASSQDLTSDDNEQFF. The V and J genes are TRBV4-1 and TRBJ2-1; TRBD2 matches at 8 bases. The germline CDR1 and CDR2 sequences are MGHRA and YSYEKL. V trimming: 0 bases; J trimming: 5 bases; junction bases outside the gene matches: 6. This CDR3 is built from 16 residues.

This clone was observed a single time. The gene calls are TRBV4-1 and TRBJ1-6, with D perhaps matching TRBD1 (6 bases). Per the germline V gene, CDR1 is MGHRA and CDR2 is YSYEKL. The CDR3 has 15 residues. The V and J ends lost 0 bases and 10 bases respectively, with 13 bases between them. Written as DNA, the CDR3 is TGCGCCAGCAGCCAAGAGGGGGCTGGCGCGTCACCCCTCCACTTT. Amino acids: CASSQEGAGASPLHF.

The chain employs TRBV2 and TRBJ1-6; TRBD1 matches 8 bases. Germline CDR1 SNHLY, CDR2 FYNNEI. Losses at the gene ends were 3 bases for V and 6 bases for J; bases not matched to a gene: 7. CDR3 size: 16 residues. The CDR3, as DNA: TGTGCCAGCAGTGACTTAGGACAGGGACTTAATTCACCCCTCCACTTT. It is translated as CASSDLGQGLNSPLHF. The complete variable domain, with remaining parts taken from reference TRBV2 and TRBJ1-6, reads EPEVTQTPSHQVTQMGQEVILRCVPISNHLYFYWYRQILGQKVEFLVSFYNNEISEKSEIFDDQFSVERPDGSNFTLKIRSTKLEDSAMYFCASSDLGQGLNSPLHFGNGTRLTVT.

The V call is TRBV28, the J call TRBJ2-1, with D perhaps being TRBD1 or TRBD2 (5 bases each). V was pared by 10 bases and J by 5 bases, with 15 bases between. This CDR3 contains 13 residues. Germline values: CDR1 MDHEN, CDR2 SYDVKM. The CDR3 nucleotides are TGTGCCAACGCCGGGACCGGAGACAATGAGCAGTTCTTC. Amino acid sequence: CANAGTGDNEQFF.

The chain employs TRBV4-1 and TRBJ1-1; no clear D gene. The CDR3 loop spans 17 amino acids. Germline values: CDR1 MGHRA, CDR2 YSYEKL. Trimming took 0 bases from V and 1 from J, leaving 15 bases between them. CDR3 coding DNA: TGCGCCAGCAGCCAAGATCTTGTGAGAAGGCCGAACACTGAAGCTTTCTTT. Protein sequence: CASSQDLVRRPNTEAFF.

The table lists this clone with a few counts. The genes are TRBV25-1 and TRBJ2-7; maybe TRBD2 (5 bases). CDR1 is MGHDK and CDR2 is SYGVNS in the germline V gene. V was shortened by 9 bases and J by 5 bases, with 17 bases between the two germline ends. The CDR3 has 13 amino acids. CDR3 sequence (DNA): TGTGCCAGTCCACCGGACTCTTCGGACGAGCAGTACTTC. Translating it yields CASPPDSSDEQYF.

The CDR3, as DNA: TGTGCCAGCAGAAACCCGCATGGGGTTGAGACCCAGTACTTC. Its translation is CASRNPHGVETQYF. The rearrangement joins TRBV21-1 to TRBJ2-5. TRBV21-1 is a pseudogene segment. This CDR3 contains 14 residues.

The rearrangement joins TRBV5-4 to TRBJ1-2; no definite D call. Germline CDR1 is SGHNT and CDR2 is YYREEE (reference sequence). The CDR3 runs 11 residues. Trimming removed 5 bases at V and 8 bases at J, with 10 bases between. The CDR3 region is CASRDDSGYTF. The CDR3 nucleotides are TGTGCCAGCAGGGACGATTCAGGCTACACCTTC.

V and J are TRBV2 and TRBJ2-1, with 11 bases fitting TRBD2. The germline V gene encodes CDR1 SNHLY and CDR2 FYNNEI. The CDR3 has 14 amino acids. With 8 bases clipped from V and 5 bases from J, the junction kept 5 bases outside the gene matches. CDR3 sequence reads: CASGASGGNNEQFF. CDR3 DNA: TGTGCCAGCGGGGCTAGCGGGGGGAACAATGAGCAGTTCTTC.

The chain is built from TRBV29-1 and TRBJ1-1, with TRBD1 as a possible D gene (6 bases). This CDR3 has 14 residues. Deletions cut 6 bases from V and 1 base from J, with 15 bases between. The V gene's germline CDR1 is SQVTM and CDR2 ANQGSEA. CDR3: CSVVIQGGNTEAFF. For the CDR3, the DNA is TGCAGCGTAGTTATACAGGGTGGGAACACTGAAGCTTTCTTT.

This rearrangement joins TRBV13 to TRBJ2-7; no firm D call. V lost 3 bases to trimming and J lost 2 bases, with 2 bases between them. The CDR3 is 11 amino acids. Germline V gene sequence: CDR1 PRHDT, CDR2 FYEKMQ (reference sequence). DNA for the CDR3: TGTGCCAGCAGCTTCGCCTACGAGCAGTACTTC. It translates to CASSFAYEQYF.

This clone was picked up one time. The J gene is TRBJ1-1, the V gene TRBV5-1; D not certain. Germline values: CDR1 SGHRS, CDR2 YFSETQ. The CDR3 consists of 12 residues. The germline V and J ends were trimmed by 1 base and 2 bases, with 3 bases remaining between them. CDR3 sequence (DNA): TGCGCCAGCAGCTTGTATAACACTGAAGCTTTCTTT. Translating gives CASSLYNTEAFF.

The V and J genes are TRBV5-6 and TRBJ1-1, with 10 bases fitting TRBD1. From germline, CDR1 is SGHDT and CDR2 YYEEEE. This CDR3 has 13 residues. V dropped 3 bases and J dropped 7; count of bases not matched to a gene: 3. CDR3 protein: CASSSGTGVEAFF. In DNA form, the CDR3 reads TGTGCCAGCAGCTCTGGGACAGGGGTTGAAGCTTTCTTT.

In this sample, this clone is large (0.1 to 1%). The chain couples TRBV7-9 to TRBJ1-1, with TRBD1 identical over 10 bases. This CDR3 has 14 residues. CDR1 and CDR2 from the germline V gene are SEHNR and FQNEAQ (reference sequence). V shed 5 bases, J shed 5 bases, and the junction held 5 bases outside the gene matches. The CDR3 here is CASSLTGGITEAFF. In nucleotides, the CDR3 is TGTGCCAGCAGCCTGACAGGGGGCATTACTGAAGCTTTCTTT.

The V call is TRBV30, the J call TRBJ2-7, with a possible D match to TRBD2 (5 bases). The CDR3 runs to 12 residues. The germline CDR1 and CDR2 sequences are GTSNPN and SVGIG (reference sequence). With 4 bases removed from V and 3 bases from J, the gap between germline ends came to 10 bases. The CDR3 bases are TGTGCCTGGACCGTAGGAGGCTACGAGCAGTACTTC. This translates into CAWTVGGYEQYF.

J is TRBJ1-1 and V is TRBV9; D not resolved. With 0 bases removed from V and 1 base from J, the gap between germline ends came to 16 bases. The CDR3 contains 17 residues. The germline V gene encodes CDR1 SGDLS and CDR2 YYNGEE. CDR3 region: CASSVGWGFRGNTEAFF. Written as DNA, the CDR3 is TGTGCCAGCAGCGTAGGTTGGGGTTTCAGAGGGAACACTGAAGCTTTCTTT.

In DNA, the CDR3 is TGTGCCAGCAGTGGCCCGGTGGCTGAAGCTTTCTTT. Protein: CASSGPVAEAFF. V is TRBV12-3 or TRBV12-4 and J is TRBJ1-1; D is unresolved. This CDR3 spans 12 amino acids. V lost 5 bases, J lost 6 bases, and 10 bases lay in between.

This clone has only a few counts. This rearrangement joins TRBV3-1 (or the pseudogene TRBV3-2) to TRBJ2-2; the D gene is possibly TRBD1 (5 bases). This CDR3 contains 13 residues. In germline, CDR1 is LGHDT, CDR2 YNNKEL (reference sequence). Trimming took off 5 bases at V and 6 bases at J, with 10 bases between the two ends. CDR3 sequence: CASSSGFSGELFF. CDR3 sequence (DNA): TGTGCCAGCAGCTCAGGGTTCTCCGGGGAGCTGTTTTTT.

This rearrangement joins TRBV19 to TRBJ1-1; no definite D call. The V and J ends lost 1 base and 4 bases respectively, with 7 bases between them. The CDR3 runs to 13 residues. Per the germline V gene, CDR1 is LNHDA and CDR2 is SQIVND (reference sequence). CDR3 residues: CASSIVFSTEAFF. CDR3 coding DNA: TGTGCCAGTAGTATAGTCTTTAGCACTGAAGCTTTCTTT. The full variable domain, with the rest looked up from reference TRBV19 and TRBJ1-1, is DGGITQSPKYLFRKEGQNVTLSCEQNLNHDAMYWYRQDPGQGLRLIYYSQIVNDFQKGDIAEGYSVSREKKESFPLTVTSAQKNPTAFYLCASSIVFSTEAFFGQGTRLTVV.